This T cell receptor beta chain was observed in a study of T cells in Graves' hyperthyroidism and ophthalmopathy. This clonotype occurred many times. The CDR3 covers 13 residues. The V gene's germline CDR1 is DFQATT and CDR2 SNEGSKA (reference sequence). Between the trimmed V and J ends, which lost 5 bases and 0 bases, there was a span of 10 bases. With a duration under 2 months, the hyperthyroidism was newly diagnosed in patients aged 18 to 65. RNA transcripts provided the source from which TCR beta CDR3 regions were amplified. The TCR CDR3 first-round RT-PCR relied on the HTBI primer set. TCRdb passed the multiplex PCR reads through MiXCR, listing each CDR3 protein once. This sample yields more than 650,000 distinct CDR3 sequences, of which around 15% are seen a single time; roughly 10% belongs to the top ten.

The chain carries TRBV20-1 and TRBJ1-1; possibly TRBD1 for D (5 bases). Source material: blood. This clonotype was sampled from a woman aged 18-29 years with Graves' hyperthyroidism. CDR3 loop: CSARTGVNTEAFF. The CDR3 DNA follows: TGCAGTGCTCGTACGGGGGTGAACACTGAAGCTTTCTTT.